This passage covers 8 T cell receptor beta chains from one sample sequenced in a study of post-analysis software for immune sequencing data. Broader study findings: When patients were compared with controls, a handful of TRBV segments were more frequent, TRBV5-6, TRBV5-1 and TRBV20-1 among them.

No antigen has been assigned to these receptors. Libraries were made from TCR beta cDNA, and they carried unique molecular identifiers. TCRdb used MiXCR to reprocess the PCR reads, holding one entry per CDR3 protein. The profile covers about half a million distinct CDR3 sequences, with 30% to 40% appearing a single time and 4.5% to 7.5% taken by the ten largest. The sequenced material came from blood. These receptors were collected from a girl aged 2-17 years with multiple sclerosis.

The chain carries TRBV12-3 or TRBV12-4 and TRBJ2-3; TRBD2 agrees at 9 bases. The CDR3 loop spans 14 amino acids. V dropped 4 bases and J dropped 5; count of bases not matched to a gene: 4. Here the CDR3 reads CASSSRGREDTQYF. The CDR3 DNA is TGTGCCAGCAGTTCCCGCGGGAGGGAAGATACGCAGTATTTT.

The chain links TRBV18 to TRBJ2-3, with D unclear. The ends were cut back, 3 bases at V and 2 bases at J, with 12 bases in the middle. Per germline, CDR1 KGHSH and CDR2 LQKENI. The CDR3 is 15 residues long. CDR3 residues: CASSPYQESTDTQYF. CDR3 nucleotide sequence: TGTGCCAGCTCACCTTATCAGGAGTCCACAGATACGCAGTATTTT.

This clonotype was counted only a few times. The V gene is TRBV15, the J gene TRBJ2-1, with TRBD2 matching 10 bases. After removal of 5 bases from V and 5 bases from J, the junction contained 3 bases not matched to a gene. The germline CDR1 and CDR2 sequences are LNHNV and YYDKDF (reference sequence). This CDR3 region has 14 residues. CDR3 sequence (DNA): TGTGCCACCAGCGGTCTAGCGGGGGACAATGAGCAGTTCTTC. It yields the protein CATSGLAGDNEQFF.

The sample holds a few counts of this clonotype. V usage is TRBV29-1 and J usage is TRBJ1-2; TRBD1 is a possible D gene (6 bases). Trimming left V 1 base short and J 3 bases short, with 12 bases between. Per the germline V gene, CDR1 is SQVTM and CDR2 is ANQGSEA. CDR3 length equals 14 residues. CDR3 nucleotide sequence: TGCAGCGTTGAAGCGGGGGGCAGGCACTATGGCTACACCTTC. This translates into CSVEAGGRHYGYTF. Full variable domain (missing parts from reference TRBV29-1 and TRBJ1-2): SAVISQKPSRDICQRGTSLTIQCQVDSQVTMMFWYRQQPGQSLTLIATANQGSEATYESGFVIDKFPISRPNLTFSTLTVSNMSPEDSSIYLCSVEAGGRHYGYTFGSGTRLTVV.

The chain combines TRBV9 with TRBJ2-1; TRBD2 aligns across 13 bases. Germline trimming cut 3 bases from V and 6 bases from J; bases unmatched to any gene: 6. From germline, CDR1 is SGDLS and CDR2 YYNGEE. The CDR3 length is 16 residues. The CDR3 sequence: CASSDSTSGGPNEQFF. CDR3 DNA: TGTGCCAGCAGCGATTCGACTAGCGGGGGGCCCAATGAGCAGTTCTTC.

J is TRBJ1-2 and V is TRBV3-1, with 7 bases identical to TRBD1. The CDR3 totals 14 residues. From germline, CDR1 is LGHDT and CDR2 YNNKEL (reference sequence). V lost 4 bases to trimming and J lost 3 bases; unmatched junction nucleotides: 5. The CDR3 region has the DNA TGTGCCAGCAGCCCGACAGGGATTGACTATGGCTACACCTTC. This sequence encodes CASSPTGIDYGYTF.

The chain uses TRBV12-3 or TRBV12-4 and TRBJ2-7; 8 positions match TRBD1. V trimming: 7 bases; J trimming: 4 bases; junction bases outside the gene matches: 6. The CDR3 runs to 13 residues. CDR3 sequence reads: CASTGDRIYEQYF. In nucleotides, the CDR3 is TGTGCCAGCACCGGGGACAGGATATACGAGCAGTACTTC.

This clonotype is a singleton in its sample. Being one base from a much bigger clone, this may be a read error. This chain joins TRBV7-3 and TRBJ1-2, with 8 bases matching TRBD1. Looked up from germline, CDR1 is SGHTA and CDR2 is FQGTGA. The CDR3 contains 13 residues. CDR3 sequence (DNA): TGTGCCTGCAGCCCCGACAGGGGCTATGGCTACACCTTC. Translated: CACSPDRGYGYTF.